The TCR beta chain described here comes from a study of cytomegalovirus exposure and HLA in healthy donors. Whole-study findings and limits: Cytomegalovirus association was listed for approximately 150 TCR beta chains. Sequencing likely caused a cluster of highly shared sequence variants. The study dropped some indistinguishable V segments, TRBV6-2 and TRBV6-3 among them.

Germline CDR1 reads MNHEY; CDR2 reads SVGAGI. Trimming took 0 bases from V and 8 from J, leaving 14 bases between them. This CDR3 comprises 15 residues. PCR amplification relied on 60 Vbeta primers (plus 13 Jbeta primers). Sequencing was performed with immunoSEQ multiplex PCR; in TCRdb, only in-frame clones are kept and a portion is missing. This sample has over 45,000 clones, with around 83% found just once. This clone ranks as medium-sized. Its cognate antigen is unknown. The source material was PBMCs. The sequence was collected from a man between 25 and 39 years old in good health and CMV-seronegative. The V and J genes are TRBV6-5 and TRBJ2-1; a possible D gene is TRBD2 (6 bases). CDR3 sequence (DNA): TGTGCCAGCAGTTACTCGAGTTCGCGGGACGATGAGCAGTTCTTC. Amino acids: CASSYSSSRDDEQFF.